This T cell receptor beta chain was observed in a study of blood T cell repertoires in COVID-19. As for the study in general: COVID-19 samples, acute and convalescent, were from the United States, Italy and Spain.

Original methodology: Reference gene primers were amplified, and this amplification served to estimate nucleated cell counts. Libraries were prepared by immunoSEQ multiplex PCR; TCRdb keeps only in-frame clonotypes and omits some of them. The V and J calls and the clone size are those of that table, but D and trimming were determined from the DNA. The profile covers roughly 190,000 clones, with 65% to 90% appearing a single time and approximately 4.7% taken by the ten largest. Germline V lookup: CDR1 SGHTA, CDR2 FQGNSA. The V gene lost 3 bases and the J gene lost 6 bases, with 25 bases spanning the gap. The CDR3 sequence is 18 residues long. The cohort comprised adults aged about 18 to 90 years residing in approximately 25 US areas. Assignments of participants to cohorts depended upon their own reported clinical history.

Sequencing input: PBMCs or T cells enriched from blood (not recorded which). This TCR came from a woman aged 55 to 70 with acute COVID-19. The chain couples TRBV7-2 to TRBJ2-3; possibly TRBD1 for D (7 bases). This chain's CDR3 is CASSFQGGSGPLGDTQYF. DNA of the CDR3: TGTGCCAGCAGCTTCCAGGGGGGTAGCGGACCTCTGGGGGATACGCAGTATTTT.